This T cell receptor (beta chain) was profiled in a study of CD8 T cells in ankylosing spondylitis (dated by TCRdb to the late 2010s). About the study as a whole: The study profiled T cell receptor beta repertoires in healthy donors and ankylosing spondylitis patients to find disease-linked TCR variants. Peripheral blood was sampled, and synovial fluid was also collected from ankylosing spondylitis patients. The full study cohort comprised about 24 ankylosing spondylitis patients and approximately 100 healthy donors. The full study reports these points: According to the report, matched synovial fluid samples from ankylosing spondylitis patients were significantly enriched for the disease-linked clones. The disease-linked clones had a CD8+ phenotype and were found at relatively low frequencies in peripheral blood. A TCR beta motif of fewer than 10 highly homologous amino acid variants appeared characteristic of blood from ankylosing spondylitis patients. Some of the motif variants had been reported before in the synovial fluid and blood of reactive arthritis patients, a finding that suggests common disease-initiation mechanisms.

Synovial fluid samples were paired with blood samples taken from the same ankylosing spondylitis patients. This clonotype came up a few times. No antigen is known for it. No quality values exist for individual bases; no much larger clone is one base distant. Inclusive of the bounding cysteine and phenylalanine, the CDR3 is 13 residues long. Of the read, only the CDR3 DNA is kept; its 39 bases are in frame from base 1. V loses 3 bases, J loses 8 bases, and the germline ends lie 13 bases apart. As encoded in the germline V gene, CDR1 is WSHSY while CDR2 is SAAADI. Sequenced using an Illumina HiSeq 2500. Quantitative 5'-RACE with molecular barcodes was the method used to prepare the TCR beta libraries. In the paper's pipeline: A new computational method based on a probabilistic model of VDJ rearrangement was used to identify disease-linked TCR variants. TCRdb trimmed the raw reads at Q25, called clones with MiXCR and kept productive beta chains. When rows share a CDR3 protein, they turn into one entry using the most common DNA and genes. TCRdb's processing, not the authors' own work, is the source of the V and J calls. Recorded for this sample are about 100,000 distinct CDR3 sequences; less than 25% of them occurred a single time. Approximately 13% of the sample comes from the top ten.

The clonotype comes from a male donor with ankylosing spondylitis. The sequence is built from TRBV10-2 and TRBJ1-2; the D gene cannot be resolved reliably. Sequencing was performed on synovial fluid, either unsorted or a sorted T cell fraction (not recorded which). Here is the DNA: TGCGCCAGCAGTGACAGTTACGGAGGGGGCTACACCTTC. Protein translation: CASSDSYGGGYTF.